This T cell receptor beta chain appears in the sequencing data of a study of metastatic and nonmetastatic thyroid tumors. Germline V lookup: CDR1 SQVTM, CDR2 ANQGSEA. The CDR3 consists of 16 residues. The ends lost 0 bases at V and 2 bases at J; junction bases unmatched: 5. TCRdb ran MiXCR on the PCR reads. The repertoire consists of nearly 25,000 clones, with around an eighth occurring once and the leading ten covering around 15%. This clone was found many times. Patients underwent thyroid surgery, and none had received any treatment before it. The receptor was isolated from a female donor with papillary thyroid cancer or a benign thyroid nodule (not recorded which). Some clones in this sample may be carry-over from other donors' samples. Sequencing was done on a sample of blood. The rearrangement uses TRBV29-1 and TRBJ2-3; 10 bases line up with TRBD2. CDR3: CSVEDGLAETTDTQYF. The CDR3 nucleotides read TGCAGCGTTGAAGATGGACTAGCGGAGACCACAGATACGCAGTATTTT.